The entry below describes one T cell receptor (beta chain). The data belong to a study of blood T cell repertoires in COVID-19. Overall study context: The cDNA or gDNA used as material had been derived from T cells, B-cell-depleted T cells, or PBMCs.

As processed by the authors: Estimates of nucleated cell counts were drawn from the amplification of reference gene primers. Assay: immunoSEQ multiplex PCR; the TCRdb copy retains only in-frame clones and omits some. V, J and clone size are taken as reported in that table, and D and trimming were inferred from the DNA itself. The sample has 65,000 to 80,000 clones, more than 80% seen once; the top ten hold approximately 12%. Unmatched junction bases numbered 14, after V lost 9 bases and J lost 0 bases. Germline V gene data show CDR1 as LNHNV and CDR2 as YYDKDF (reference sequence). This CDR3 is 18 amino acids long.

The source of this sequence is a human donor in a cohort sampled during active COVID-19. Material for sequencing was peripheral blood. The V and J genes are TRBV15 and TRBJ1-4; TRBD1 matches at 9 bases. CDR3 DNA: TGTGCCACTAAAAAAGACAGGGGGAATATTGCAACTAATGAAAAACTGTTTTTT. Translation: CATKKDRGNIATNEKLFF.